These 26 T cell receptor beta chains were sequenced from one sample in a study of cytomegalovirus exposure and HLA in healthy donors. 60 Vbeta and 13 Jbeta primers were used in PCR. Generated by immunoSEQ multiplex PCR, the TCRdb table keeps only in-frame clones and is missing some. The sample shows some 150,000 clones, roughly 80% of them seen only once. Source material: PBMCs. The receptors were sampled from a female donor in good health and CMV-seronegative.

The chain recombines TRBV5-1 with TRBJ2-3; D may be TRBD2 (5 bases). Looked up from germline, CDR1 is SGHRS and CDR2 is YFSETQ. The V and J ends lost 3 bases and 5 bases respectively, with 10 bases between them. The CDR3 is made up of 13 amino acids. The chain's CDR3 is CASSWAEGDTQYF. In DNA, the CDR3 is TGCGCCAGCAGCTGGGCTGAGGGAGATACGCAGTATTTT.

The chain uses TRBV5-1 and TRBJ2-1, with 13 bases identical to TRBD2. Trimming removed 2 bases from V and 6 bases from J; junction bases left unmatched: 11. Germline-derived CDR1 and CDR2 are SGHRS and YFSETQ. The CDR3 totals 18 residues. CDR3 DNA: TGCGCCAGCAGCTTCGGGCTTGGACTAGCGGGAGCTACCAATGAGCAGTTCTTC. It specifies CASSFGLGLAGATNEQFF. Filled out from reference TRBV5-1 and TRBJ2-1, the complete variable domain reads KAGVTQTPRYLIKTRGQQVTLSCSPISGHRSVSWYQQTPGQGLQFLFEYFSETQRNKGNFPGRFSGRQFSNSRSEMNVSTLELGDSALYLCASSFGLGLAGATNEQFFGPGTRLTVL.

The rearrangement joins TRBV6-1 to TRBJ1-2; D is perhaps TRBD1 (5 bases). Trimming cost V 5 bases and J 8 bases, with 21 bases left between them. CDR3 length: 15 amino acids. CDR1 MNHNS and CDR2 SASEGT come from the germline V gene. CDR3: CASSTDGGELVGYTF. CDR3 nucleotides: TGTGCCAGCAGTACCGACGGGGGTGAGTTAGTCGGCTACACCTTC.

This chain links TRBV5-5 with TRBJ1-2, with TRBD1 matching over 7 bases. CDR3 size: 14 residues. Trimming at V came to 4 bases and at J to 7 bases, leaving 10 bases not matched to a gene. Germline CDR1 reads SGHKS; CDR2 reads YYEKEE (reference sequence). CDR3 sequence reads: CASSPNRGGSGYTF. In nucleotides, the CDR3 is TGTGCCAGCAGCCCTAACAGGGGTGGGAGTGGCTACACCTTC. The complete variable domain, with remaining parts taken from reference TRBV5-5 and TRBJ1-2, reads DAGVTQSPTHLIKTRGQQVTLRCSPISGHKSVSWYQQVLGQGPQFIFQYYEKEERGRGNFPDRFSARQFPNYSSELNVNALLLGDSALYLCASSPNRGGSGYTFGSGTRLTVV.

V usage is TRBV5-6 and J usage is TRBJ1-1; maybe TRBD1 (5 bases). In germline, CDR1 is SGHDT, CDR2 YYEEEE. This CDR3 region has 15 residues. Trimming removed 0 bases at V and 3 bases at J, with 12 bases between. Here the CDR3 DNA reads TGTGCCAGCAGCTTGGCAGGGAAGGCGGACACTGAAGCTTTCTTT. This translates into CASSLAGKADTEAFF. Filled out from reference TRBV5-6 and TRBJ1-1, the complete variable domain reads DAGVTQSPTHLIKTRGQQVTLRCSPKSGHDTVSWYQQALGQGPQFIFQYYEEEERQRGNFPDRFSGHQFPNYSSELNVNALLLGDSALYLCASSLAGKADTEAFFGQGTRLTVV.

The chain has TRBV28 and TRBJ1-5; D is unresolved. V lost 1 base and J 6 bases, leaving 13 bases between the germline ends. The CDR3 totals 15 residues. The germline V gene has CDR1 MDHEN and CDR2 SYDVKM. The CDR3 loop is CASSLLTPVGQPQHF. In DNA, the CDR3 is TGTGCCAGCAGTTTATTAACCCCCGTCGGTCAGCCCCAGCATTTT.

The V call is TRBV5-1, the J call TRBJ2-1; 9 nucleotides align to TRBD2. This CDR3 has 18 amino acids. In germline, CDR1 is SGHRS, CDR2 YFSETQ. Trimming removed 5 bases from V and 0 bases from J; junction bases left unmatched: 12. As DNA, the CDR3 is TGCGCCAGCAGGGAGGGGCTAGCGGGATGGGGCTCCTACAATGAGCAGTTCTTC. This gives the protein CASREGLAGWGSYNEQFF.

This chain connects TRBV2 to TRBJ2-5; TRBD2 agrees at 15 bases. This CDR3 region has 14 residues. Germline V CDR1 and CDR2: SNHLY, FYNNEI. The junction had 9 bases not matched to a gene; V was cut back by 7 bases and J by 12 bases. The CDR3, as DNA: TGTGCCAGCACCCCGGGACTAGCGGGGGGACGCGAGTACTTC. Residues: CASTPGLAGGREYF.

This chain connects TRBV18 to TRBJ1-5; D is ambiguous. From germline, CDR1 is KGHSH and CDR2 LQKENI. CDR3 size: 12 residues. Trimming removed 6 bases at V and 5 bases at J, with 8 bases between. DNA for the CDR3: TGTGCCAGCTCGCACTTGGATCAGCCCCAGCATTTT. It specifies CASSHLDQPQHF. Filled out from reference TRBV18 and TRBJ1-5, the complete variable domain reads NAGVMQNPRHLVRRRGQEARLRCSPMKGHSHVYWYRQLPEEGLKFMVYLQKENIIDESGMPKERFSAEFPKEGPSILRIQQVVRGDSAAYFCASSHLDQPQHFGDGTRLSIL.

The chain carries TRBV27 and TRBJ1-2, with 7 bases aligning to TRBD1. V shed 6 bases and J 6 bases; nucleotides not matched to a gene: 13. This CDR3 has 15 amino acids. The germline V gene has CDR1 MNHEY and CDR2 SMNVEV (reference sequence). CDR3: CASSGRDRPRDGYTF. CDR3 sequence (DNA): TGTGCCAGCAGCGGAAGGGACAGACCTAGGGATGGCTACACCTTC.

This clone was seen a few times. This CDR3 reads CASSLVASGGLDEQFF. The CDR3 nucleotides read TGTGCCAGCAGCTTGGTCGCTAGCGGGGGTCTCGATGAGCAGTTCTTC. The V call is TRBV5-4, the J call TRBJ2-1; 10 nucleotides agree with TRBD2. Germline V lookup: CDR1 SGHNT, CDR2 YYREEE (reference sequence). Germline trimming cut 0 bases from V and 8 bases from J; bases unmatched to any gene: 8. The CDR3 length is 16 residues.

This clone was counted a single time. The genes are TRBV9 and TRBJ1-4; tentative D call: TRBD1 (5 bases). The CDR3 length is 20 residues. Germline lookup yields CDR1 SGDLS and CDR2 YYNGEE. The V end was cut by 0 bases, the J end by 6 bases, with 27 bases between. The CDR3 sequence: CASSVGHSRGAWTSYEKLFF. In nucleotides, the CDR3 is TGTGCCAGCAGCGTAGGCCATAGTAGGGGTGCTTGGACAAGCTATGAAAAACTGTTTTTT.

The CDR3 DNA reads TGTGCCAGCAGCTCCCCCCCTCGGGACAACTACGAGCAGTACTTC. Its protein is CASSSPPRDNYEQYF. The rearrangement links TRBV13 to TRBJ2-7; TRBD1 might be the D (6 bases). The V gene's germline CDR1 is PRHDT and CDR2 FYEKMQ (reference sequence). CDR3 size: 15 residues. The germline V and J ends were trimmed by 4 bases and 3 bases, with 16 bases remaining between them. Complete variable domain (other parts from reference TRBV13 and TRBJ2-7): AAGVIQSPRHLIKEKRETATLKCYPIPRHDTVYWYQQGPGQDPQFLISFYEKMQSDKGSIPDRFSAQQFSDYHSELNMSSLELGDSALYFCASSSPPRDNYEQYFGPGTRLTVT.

The V call is TRBV5-1, the J call TRBJ1-2; no reliable D call. With 0 bases removed from V and 10 bases from J, the gap between germline ends came to 13 bases. Germline V CDR1 and CDR2: SGHRS, YFSETQ. This CDR3 has 13 residues. CDR3 in amino acids: CASSLGPTIDYTF. The CDR3, as DNA: TGCGCCAGCAGCTTGGGCCCAACGATAGACTACACCTTC.

The genes are TRBV21-1 and TRBJ2-3; the table calls TRBD2, which could not be checked here. TRBV21-1 is flagged as a pseudogene. CDR3 length: 17 residues. CDR3 bases: TGTGCCAGCACCTCTCGAACGCCCGGGTGCCAGACAGATACGCAGTATTTT. It encodes CASTSRTPGCQTDTQYF.

The chain has TRBV9 and TRBJ2-2; 10 bases map to TRBD1. The CDR3 contains 21 residues. V gave up 0 bases and J gave up 0 bases; unmatched junction bases: 14. Germline loops: CDR1 SGDLS, CDR2 YYNGEE. CDR3 loop: CASSVALWPGTGATNTGELFF. DNA of the CDR3: TGTGCCAGCAGCGTAGCCCTCTGGCCCGGGACAGGGGCGACGAACACCGGGGAGCTGTTTTTT. The full variable domain, with the rest looked up from reference TRBV9 and TRBJ2-2, is DSGVTQTPKHLITATGQRVTLRCSPRSGDLSVYWYQQSLDQGLQFLIQYYNGEERAKGNILERFSAQQFPDLHSELNLSSLELGDSALYFCASSVALWPGTGATNTGELFFGEGSRLTVL.

The chain uses TRBV19 and TRBJ2-1; the D gene is possibly TRBD2 (7 bases). The CDR3 runs 15 residues. Trimming stripped 5 bases from V and 6 bases from J, with 17 bases between. Germline CDR1 and CDR2: LNHDA and SQIVND (reference sequence). CDR3 sequence reads: CASSGVSGGPNEQFF. CDR3 nucleotide sequence: TGTGCCAGTAGTGGGGTCTCGGGGGGCCCCAATGAGCAGTTCTTC.

This rearrangement joins TRBV4-1 to TRBJ1-2, with 7 bases lining up with TRBD1. Germline V lookup: CDR1 MGHRA, CDR2 YSYEKL. The CDR3 runs 15 residues. V shed 0 bases and J 4 bases; nucleotides not matched to a gene: 5. CDR3 sequence: CASSQDRTGLYGYTF. The CDR3 DNA is TGCGCCAGCAGCCAAGATCGGACAGGACTCTATGGCTACACCTTC.

Only one count was recorded for this clone. The J gene is TRBJ2-7, the V gene TRBV6-5; 7 nucleotides agree with TRBD2. Per germline, CDR1 MNHEY and CDR2 SVGAGI. CDR3 size: 15 residues. The V and J ends lost 0 bases and 7 bases, in that order; junction bases with no gene match: 9. Here the CDR3 reads CASSYSRTSETEQYF. The CDR3 coding sequence is TGTGCCAGCAGTTACTCCCGGACTAGTGAGACGGAGCAGTACTTC.

J is TRBJ2-3 and V is TRBV7-9; 8 bases align to TRBD1. Trimming at V came to 11 bases and at J to 3 bases, leaving 13 bases not matched to a gene. Germline values: CDR1 SEHNR, CDR2 FQNEAQ (reference sequence). This CDR3 contains 15 residues. CDR3 residues: CALQLRDRHTDTQYF. DNA of the CDR3: TGTGCCTTACAACTCAGGGACAGGCATACAGATACGCAGTATTTT. The entire variable domain, with the rest obtained from reference TRBV7-9 and TRBJ2-3, is as follows: DTGVSQNPRHKITKRGQNVTFRCDPISEHNRLYWYRQTLGQGPEFLTYFQNEAQLEKSRLLSDRFSAERPKGSFSTLEIQRTEQGDSAMYLCALQLRDRHTDTQYFGPGTRLTVL.

The chain carries TRBV28 and TRBJ1-2, with D possibly matching TRBD1 (5 bases). V lost 8 bases, J lost 5 bases, and 18 bases lay in between. CDR1 is MDHEN, CDR2 SYDVKM, per germline. CDR3 length: 14 residues. The CDR3 coding sequence is TGTGCCAGCCTTGGCGGGGGGGACGGATATGGCTACACCTTC. Translating gives CASLGGGDGYGYTF.

Notes on this clone: Other DNA sequences from this sample encode an identical CDR3 as well. The rearrangement links TRBV6-1 to TRBJ1-1, with D unclear. CDR3 length: 14 residues. Germline V gene lookup returns CDR1 MNHNS and CDR2 SASEGT. V lost 1 base, J lost 7 bases, and 13 bases lay in between. The CDR3 loop is CASSEGGAKNEAFF. CDR3 DNA sequence: TGTGCCAGCAGTGAAGGTGGAGCCAAGAATGAAGCTTTCTTT.

V and J are TRBV28 and TRBJ1-1; possibly TRBD1 for D (6 bases). Germline CDR1 reads MDHEN; CDR2 reads SYDVKM. This CDR3 has 17 amino acids. Trimming left V 3 bases short and J 1 base short, with 18 bases between. The CDR3 DNA reads TGTGCCAGCAGTTTGGTATCGACAGGCCACCGGAACACTGAAGCTTTCTTT. Translated, it gives CASSLVSTGHRNTEAFF.

The chain uses TRBV6-6 and TRBJ2-7, with D possibly being TRBD2 (6 bases). V was clipped by 6 bases and J by 3 bases, with 15 bases between them. CDR3 length: 14 amino acids. CDR1 and CDR2 from the germline V gene are MNHNY and SVGAGI (reference sequence). The CDR3 DNA sequence: TGTGCCAGCAGAACTATACGGGGGAACTACGAGCAGTACTTC. This gives the protein CASRTIRGNYEQYF.

The CDR3 nucleotides read TGTGCCTGGAGTATACTAGCGGGAGTGGCGGATACGCAGTATTTT. Translation: CAWSILAGVADTQYF. The genes are TRBV30 and TRBJ2-3, with 11 positions matching TRBD2. The CDR3 runs 15 residues. The V segment lost 2 bases and the J segment 6 bases; nucleotides outside the gene matches: 7. Germline V gene sequence: CDR1 GTSNPN, CDR2 SVGIG (reference sequence).

J is TRBJ2-7 and V is TRBV19; 9 nucleotides match TRBD1. CDR1 is LNHDA, CDR2 SQIVND, per germline (reference sequence). The CDR3 consists of 14 residues. V trimming: 5 bases; J trimming: 3 bases; junction bases outside the gene matches: 5. DNA for the CDR3: TGTGCCAGTAGTGTTGGACAGGGGCGCTACGAGCAGTACTTC. Translating gives CASSVGQGRYEQYF.